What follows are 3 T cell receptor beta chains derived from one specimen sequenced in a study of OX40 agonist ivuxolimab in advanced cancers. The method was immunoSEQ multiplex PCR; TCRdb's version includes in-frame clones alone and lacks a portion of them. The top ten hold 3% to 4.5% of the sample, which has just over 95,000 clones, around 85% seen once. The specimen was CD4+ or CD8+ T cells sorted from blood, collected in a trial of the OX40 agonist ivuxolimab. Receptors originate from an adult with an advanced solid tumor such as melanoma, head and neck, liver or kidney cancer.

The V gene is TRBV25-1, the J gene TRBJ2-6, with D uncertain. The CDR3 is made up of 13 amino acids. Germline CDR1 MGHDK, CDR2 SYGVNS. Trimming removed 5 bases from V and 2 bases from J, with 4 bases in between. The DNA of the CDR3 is TGTGCCAGCAGTCCCGCTGGGGCCAACGTCCTGACTTTC. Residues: CASSPAGANVLTF.

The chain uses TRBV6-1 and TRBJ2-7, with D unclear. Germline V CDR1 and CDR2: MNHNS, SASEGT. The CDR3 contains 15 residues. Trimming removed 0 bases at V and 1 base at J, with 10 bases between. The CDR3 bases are TGTGCCAGCAGTGAAGCTCCATTCATATCCTACGAGCAGTACTTC. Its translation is CASSEAPFISYEQYF.

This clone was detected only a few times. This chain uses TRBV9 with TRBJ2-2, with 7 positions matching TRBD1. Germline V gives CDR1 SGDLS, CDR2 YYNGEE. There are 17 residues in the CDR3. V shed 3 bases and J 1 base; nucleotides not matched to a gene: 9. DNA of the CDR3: TGTGCCAGCAGCGATTCGGTCGACAGGGTGAACACCGGGGAGCTGTTTTTT. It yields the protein CASSDSVDRVNTGELFF. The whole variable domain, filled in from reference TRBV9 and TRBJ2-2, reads DSGVTQTPKHLITATGQRVTLRCSPRSGDLSVYWYQQSLDQGLQFLIQYYNGEERAKGNILERFSAQQFPDLHSELNLSSLELGDSALYFCASSDSVDRVNTGELFFGEGSRLTVL.